This T cell receptor (beta chain) derives from a study of shared clonotypes between healthy human individuals. General study points: Naive subsets tended to show greater estimated richness than memory subsets. An anticipated effect of sequencing depth on clonotype sharing among donors was recognized.

Regarding this clone: Its antigen is as yet unknown.

Using immunoSEQ multiplex PCR, the repertoire was profiled, and TCRdb retains in-frame clones only, with some absent. The sample lists around 2.5 million clones; 90% to 95% were seen once. Germline CDR1 reads MNHNS; CDR2 reads SASEGT. The V gene lost 1 base and the J gene lost 5 bases, with 5 bases spanning the gap. The length of the CDR3 is 13 residues. The chain uses TRBV6-1 and TRBJ1-4; D call uncertain. The specimen sequenced was naive CD4+ T cells from PBMCs. This sample's subset: CD45RA+ positively selected. The sequence came from a man aged 18 to 29 in good health. Some clones in this sample may be carry-over from other donors' samples. In DNA, the CDR3 is TGTGCCAGCAGTGAAGAACCCAATGAAAAACTGTTTTTT. It encodes CASSEEPNEKLFF.